The rows below give T cell receptor beta chains drawn from one sample of a study of T-cell memory formation after mild COVID-19. TCRdb reprocessed the 5' RACE reads via MiXCR and lists one record per CDR3 protein. Of about 620,000 distinct CDR3 sequences listed, about a sixth are singletons. The sequenced material came from PBMCs or a T cell subset sorted from them (not recorded which). All receptors come from an adult woman who had mild COVID-19 (a few samples of this study predate the infection). Cell type and time point are not known. The CDR3 runs from the conserved cysteine through the conserved F or W. A D gene is named only where the DNA matches it firmly. Clone size appears in some rows only: once, few, many, or a class for an expanded clone.

V gene	J gene	D gene	CDR3 length	clone size	CDR3 protein	CDR3 DNA
TRBV7-2	TRBJ1-3	.	15	.	CASGKAGSSGNTIYF	TGTGCCAGCGGGAAGGCCGGGAGCTCTGGAAACACCATATATTTT
TRBV30	TRBJ1-4	.	13	few	CAWSVRVSEKLFF	TGTGCCTGGAGTGTTCGGGTCAGCGAAAAACTGTTTTTT
TRBV30	TRBJ2-1	TRBD2	15	few	CAWSQLAGDYNEQFF	TGTGCCTGGAGTCAACTAGCGGGAGACTACAATGAGCAGTTCTTC
TRBV29-1	TRBJ2-1	TRBD1	13	few	CSVRTGGENEQFF	TGCAGCGTTCGGACAGGGGGGGAGAATGAGCAGTTCTTC
TRBV24-1	TRBJ2-1	.	13	.	CATSDFRYNEQFF	TGTGCCACCAGTGATTTTAGGTACAATGAGCAGTTCTTC
TRBV9	TRBJ1-5	.	15	many	CASSKGVGLGQPQHF	TGTGCCAGCAGCAAGGGGGTGGGACTGGGGCAGCCCCAGCATTTT
TRBV5-5	TRBJ2-7	TRBD1	15	.	CASSRSGQGADEQYF	TGTGCCAGCAGTAGATCGGGACAGGGGGCCGACGAGCAGTACTTC
TRBV5-1	TRBJ1-1	.	15	.	CASSSSGTQNTEAFF	TGCGCCAGCAGCTCGTCCGGGACACAGAACACTGAAGCTTTCTTT
TRBV18	TRBJ1-6	.	15	.	CASSLAGTENSPLHF	TGTGCCAGCTCACTAGCCGGGACGGAAAATTCACCCCTCCACTTT
TRBV5-1	TRBJ2-1	.	14	few	CASSFAGPDNEQFF	TGCGCCAGCAGCTTTGCAGGGCCGGACAATGAGCAGTTCTTC
TRBV28	TRBJ1-6	.	13	.	CASSLTDDSPLHF	TGTGCCAGCAGTTTGACGGACGATTCACCCCTCCACTTT
TRBV7-4	TRBJ1-2	.	13	.	CASSLGPYGVYTF	TGTGCCAGCAGCTTAGGGCCATACGGAGTCTACACCTTC
TRBV29-1	TRBJ2-7	.	14	.	CSVTLAPSSYEQYF	TGCAGCGTTACCCTAGCGCCCAGCTCCTACGAGCAGTACTTC
TRBV5-1	TRBJ2-1	.	17	few	CASRRAGTASSYNEQFF	TGCGCCAGCAGGCGAGCCGGGACTGCGAGCTCCTACAATGAGCAGTTCTTC
TRBV10-3	TRBJ2-7	TRBD1	13	.	CAIRGQADYEQYF	TGTGCCATCAGGGGACAGGCGGACTACGAGCAGTACTTC
TRBV5-5	TRBJ2-5	.	15	.	CASSPQGRPQETQYF	TGTGCCAGCAGCCCACAGGGCCGCCCTCAAGAGACCCAGTACTTC
TRBV6-1	TRBJ1-2	.	14	few	CASTTKGSLNGYTF	TGTGCCAGCACCACGAAGGGGTCTTTGAATGGCTACACCTTC
TRBV30	TRBJ2-7	TRBD1	12	.	CASGQGASEQYF	TGTGCCTCTGGACAGGGGGCGTCCGAGCAGTACTTC
TRBV7-3	TRBJ1-2	.	13	few	CASSLGRGDGYTF	TGTGCCAGCAGCTTAGGCAGGGGAGATGGCTACACCTTC
TRBV5-5	TRBJ2-1	.	12	many	CASSYSVGEQFF	TGTGCCAGCAGCTATAGTGTAGGTGAGCAGTTCTTC
TRBV6-1	TRBJ2-2	.	13	few	CASKEGLTGELFF	TGTGCCAGCAAGGAGGGGCTCACCGGGGAGCTGTTTTTT
TRBV30	TRBJ2-1	.	13	few	CAWSEGTVNEQFF	TGTGCCTGGAGTGAAGGGACTGTCAATGAGCAGTTCTTC
TRBV20-1	TRBJ2-5	TRBD2	18	few	CSARDPFGPGGVQETQYF	TGCAGTGCTAGAGATCCCTTTGGTCCCGGGGGGGTTCAAGAGACCCAGTACTTC
TRBV10-3	TRBJ1-1	.	16	.	CAISEVATSMNTEAFF	TGTGCCATCAGTGAGGTGGCAACTTCCATGAACACTGAAGCTTTCTTT
TRBV5-1	TRBJ1-2	TRBD1	16	.	CASSFYGGTGDYGYTF	TGCGCCAGCAGCTTTTACGGTGGGACAGGGGACTATGGCTACACCTTC
TRBV27	TRBJ2-5	.	13	few	CASSLSGHETQYF	TGTGCCAGCAGTTTATCCGGTCACGAGACCCAGTACTTC
TRBV19	TRBJ2-3	.	14	few	CASSIAPPGDTQYF	TGTGCCAGTAGTATAGCCCCGCCTGGGGATACGCAGTATTTT
TRBV29-1	TRBJ1-1	.	11	few	CSVVTGVEAFF	TGCAGCGTCGTCACAGGAGTCGAAGCTTTCTTT
TRBV6-5	TRBJ1-4	TRBD1	12	.	CASSYARDSNSF	TGTGCCAGCAGTTACGCGAGGGACAGCAATTCTTTT
TRBV7-9	TRBJ1-1	.	16	few	CASSLLLGSMNTEAFF	TGTGCCAGCAGCTTATTACTTGGGTCAATGAACACTGAAGCTTTCTTT
TRBV7-3	TRBJ2-7	TRBD1	15	few	CASSPGQGIAYEQYF	TGTGCCAGCAGCCCCGGACAGGGAATTGCTTACGAGCAGTACTTC
TRBV7-2	TRBJ2-7	.	14	.	CASSLDGNGYEQYF	TGTGCCAGCAGCTTAGACGGGAACGGCTACGAGCAGTACTTC
TRBV7-9	TRBJ2-2	.	15	.	CASSLSDPEPGELFF	TGTGCCAGCAGCCTCTCGGACCCTGAGCCCGGGGAGCTGTTTTTT
TRBV11-3	TRBJ2-1	.	17	once	CASSLRGKTLSYNEQFF	TGTGCCAGCAGCTTACGAGGCAAGACCCTCTCCTACAATGAGCAGTTCTTC
TRBV24-1	TRBJ2-7	TRBD1	13	.	CATSWDRGYEQYF	TGTGCCACCAGTTGGGACAGGGGGTACGAGCAGTACTTC
TRBV11-2	TRBJ2-7	.	15	.	CASSYNQGNSYEQYF	TGTGCCAGCAGCTACAATCAGGGCAATTCCTACGAGCAGTACTTC
TRBV3-1	TRBJ1-1	.	15	.	CASSPRQTMNTEAFF	TGTGCCAGCAGCCCAAGACAGACGATGAACACTGAAGCTTTCTTT
TRBV7-9	TRBJ2-2	.	13	few	CASSPDSRGQLFF	TGTGCCAGCAGCCCCGACAGTCGTGGTCAGCTGTTTTTT
TRBV20-1	TRBJ2-7	.	10	.	CSASGAEQYF	TGCAGTGCTTCAGGAGCGGAGCAGTACTTC
TRBV14	TRBJ2-7	.	16	.	CASSQAAQHPPYEQYF	TGTGCCAGCAGCCAAGCGGCACAGCATCCTCCCTACGAGCAGTACTTC